These 4 T cell receptor beta chains were sequenced from one sample in a study of human T cells and chemical hapten exposure. TCRdb fed the RACE reads into MiXCR, producing one record per CDR3 protein. The table has under 200,000 distinct CDR3 sequences, roughly 15% seen once; the top ten hold around 1.7%. The time point denotes: patch test 1, 2 weeks after DPC sensitization. Treatment defined: therapeutic diphenylcyclopropenone sensitization with weekly scalp DPC. This specimen was whole blood, taken in connection with sensitization to the hapten diphenylcyclopropenone (DPC). Receptors originate from a woman between 25 and 40 years old with alopecia areata. Some clones in this sample may be carry-over from other donors' samples.

CDR3 in DNA: TGTGCCATCAGTATAGAGGGGGTTCAAGCTTTCTTT. As protein: CAISIEGVQAFF. The chain has TRBV10-3 and TRBJ1-1; D may be TRBD1 (6 bases). V was shortened by 5 bases and J by 9 bases, with 13 bases between the two germline ends. The CDR3 loop spans 12 amino acids. Looked up from germline, CDR1 is ENHRY and CDR2 is SYGVKD.

The sample holds a few counts of this clonotype. The chain employs TRBV4-2 and TRBJ2-3; D gene ambiguous. V was cut by 4 bases and J by 2 bases, with 13 bases left in between. This CDR3 is 15 amino acids long. From germline, CDR1 is LGHNA and CDR2 YNFKEQ. The DNA for the CDR3 is TGTGCCAGCAGCCGCCGACTTCTCGACACAGATACGCAGTATTTT. This translates into CASSRRLLDTDTQYF.

Ten or more counts support this clonotype. The CDR3 DNA follows: TGCAGTGCAGGTTCGGGACAGGGGGGTCAGCCCCAGCATTTT. It is translated as CSAGSGQGGQPQHF. The chain is built from TRBV20-1 and TRBJ1-5; 11 positions agree with TRBD1. The CDR3 has 14 amino acids. Germline V gene lookup returns CDR1 DFQATT and CDR2 SNEGSKA (reference sequence). Unmatched junction bases numbered 7, after V lost 6 bases and J lost 6 bases.

This clonotype was observed many times. The chain uses TRBV28 and TRBJ2-7, with D unclear. CDR3 size: 10 residues. Germline V gene lookup returns CDR1 MDHEN and CDR2 SYDVKM. With 8 bases removed from V and 2 bases from J, the gap between germline ends came to 4 bases. CDR3 sequence: CASGTYEQYF. The CDR3 nucleotides are TGTGCCAGCGGAACCTACGAGCAGTACTTC.